This T cell receptor beta chain was captured in a study of T-cell reconstitution after alpha-beta-depleted transplantation in children. Molecular barcoding with unique molecular identifiers was used for the TCRbeta library. TCRdb processed the PCR reads anew with MiXCR; each CDR3 protein has one entry. Among some 840,000 distinct CDR3 sequences listed, 16% were seen once. The TCR was taken from a male patient younger than 18 who had a stem cell transplant for acute lymphoblastic leukemia, so the T cells may come from the graft donor. Source: PBMCs, mostly from graft donor cells, taken 360 days after TCRalphabeta/CD19-depleted stem cell transplant.

CDR3 sequence reads: CASSLVAGGGINEQFF. In nucleotides, the CDR3 is TGCGCCAGCAGCTTGGTAGCGGGCGGGGGCATAAATGAGCAGTTCTTC. V and J are TRBV5-1 and TRBJ2-1; D is possibly TRBD2 (7 bases). The V gene's germline CDR1 is SGHRS and CDR2 YFSETQ. V lost 0 bases and J lost 7, with 17 bases in between. The CDR3 sequence is 16 residues long.